This TCR beta chain was obtained from a study of cytomegalovirus exposure and HLA in healthy donors. Study-wide results and limits: With later analysis, a missense DCLRE1C variant became linked to TCR beta V- and J-gene trimming.

V lost 0 bases, J lost 3 bases, and 2 bases stayed unmatched. Germline loops: CDR1 LGHNA, CDR2 YSLEER. The CDR3 spans 14 residues. On this clone: Its antigen is as yet unknown.

Primers for the PCR totalled 60 Vbeta and 13 Jbeta. Clones were sequenced by immunoSEQ multiplex PCR, and TCRdb holds only the in-frame ones, with some missing. This table holds about 160,000 clones, roughly 70% found once. Sequenced: PBMCs. This clonotype was sampled from a young woman in good health and CMV-seronegative. This chain uses TRBV4-3 with TRBJ2-7, with 7 bases identical to TRBD1. The CDR3 region has the DNA TGCGCCAGCAGCCAAGATTGGGACAGCTACGAGCAGTACTTC. Translated: CASSQDWDSYEQYF.